These T cell receptor beta chains were read from a single sample in a study of post-analysis software for immune sequencing data. TCRdb passed the PCR reads through MiXCR, listing each CDR3 protein once. Found here are about 540,000 distinct CDR3 sequences, about a third of them singletons; the top ten hold around 6%. The sequencing sample was made of blood. The receptor set was obtained from a girl aged 2-17 years with multiple sclerosis. Each CDR3 is given with its conserved first and last residue. D genes are given only for firm matches. A row's size may be missing; if present it is once, few, many or a size class.

cdr3_length j_call clone_size d_call v_call cdr3_nt cdr3_aa
14 TRBJ2-5 . . TRBV6-1 TGTGCCAGCGGGACTGGCGGGATCCAAGAGACCCAGTACTTC CASGTGGIQETQYF
16 TRBJ1-1 . TRBD1 TRBV6-1 TGTGCCAGCAGTGAATGGGGTAGGACAGGGATCACTGAAGCTTTCTTT CASSEWGRTGITEAFF
15 TRBJ1-1 . . TRBV15 TGTGCCACCAGCAGAACCCGGACGGGGAACACTGAAGCTTTCTTT CATSRTRTGNTEAFF
14 TRBJ2-7 . . TRBV6-4 TGTGCCAGCACCCACGAGGGGGTCTCCTACGAGCAGTACTTC CASTHEGVSYEQYF
14 TRBJ2-1 . . TRBV9 TGTGCCAGCAGCGCGTCTAGGGGAGACAATGAGCAGTTCTTC CASSASRGDNEQFF
13 TRBJ2-1 few . TRBV10-3 TGTGCCATCCAGGCGAGCACTAACAATGAGCAGTTCTTC CAIQASTNNEQFF
13 TRBJ2-7 . . TRBV6-1 TGTGCCAGCAGTGAGGTCCACACCTACGAGCAGTACTTC CASSEVHTYEQYF
18 TRBJ2-3 few TRBD1 TRBV7-6 TGTGCCAGCAGCCGCCCGGGTTTCCGGGACAGGGGCACAGATACGCAGTATTTT CASSRPGFRDRGTDTQYF
12 TRBJ1-1 few . TRBV3-1 TGTGCCAGCAGCCAAGGGGACACTGAAGCTTTCTTT CASSQGDTEAFF
16 TRBJ1-6 few TRBD1 TRBV28 TGTGCCAGCAGTTCTGGAGCCGGGACAGGGGGTTCACCCCTCCACTTT CASSSGAGTGGSPLHF
17 TRBJ2-1 . . TRBV4-1 TGCGCCAGCAGCCAACAAGACCCTCACAGCTCCTACAATGAGCAGTTCTTC CASSQQDPHSSYNEQFF
16 TRBJ2-5 . . TRBV7-9 TGTGCCAGCAGCCCTTTGGGGGGGGGGCTGCAAGAGACCCAGTACTTC CASSPLGGGLQETQYF
15 TRBJ2-3 few . TRBV20-1 TGCAGTGCTACCGGGACATTCTGGGGCACAGATACGCAGTATTTT CSATGTFWGTDTQYF
14 TRBJ1-4 . . TRBV6-6 TGTGCCAGCTTTCCTGGCCCCGATAAAGAAAAACTGTTTTTT CASFPGPDKEKLFF
17 TRBJ2-3 few TRBD2 TRBV7-8 TGTGCCAGCAGCTCAGGCCCGGGACTAGCGGGGGTAGATACGCAGTATTTT CASSSGPGLAGVDTQYF
12 TRBJ1-2 few . TRBV20-1 TGCAGTGCGACGAGAGGGATCAATGGCTACACCTTC CSATRGINGYTF
15 TRBJ2-3 many TRBD2 TRBV10-2 TGCGCCAGCACCGGGACTAGCGGTCGCACAGATACGCAGTATTTT CASTGTSGRTDTQYF
12 TRBJ1-1 . . TRBV2 TGTGCCAGCAGATTTATGAACACTGAAGCTTTCTTT CASRFMNTEAFF